These 10 T cell receptor beta chains came from one sample sequenced in a study of shared clonotypes between healthy human individuals. Libraries were prepared by immunoSEQ multiplex PCR; TCRdb keeps only in-frame clonotypes and omits some of them. This table holds 450,000 to 550,000 clones, around 74% found once. What was sequenced was PBMCs. The receptors stem from a woman aged 40 to 50 in good health. Some clones in this sample may be carry-over from other donors' samples.

This rearrangement joins TRBV7-3 to TRBJ2-1; D not certain. Trimming stripped 0 bases from V and 8 bases from J, with 11 bases between. Germline CDR1 is SGHTA and CDR2 is FQGTGA. The CDR3 runs 14 residues. The CDR3 region has the DNA TGTGCCAGCAGCTTAACGGGCAACGCCGATGAGCAGTTCTTC. Amino acids: CASSLTGNADEQFF.

The chain combines TRBV30 with TRBJ2-3, with 7 bases lining up with TRBD1. Trimming cost V 3 bases and J 1 base; bases outside gene matches: 13. The CDR3 consists of 17 residues. Per the germline V gene, CDR1 is GTSNPN and CDR2 is SVGIG (reference sequence). The CDR3 reads CAWSLKGTAFRTDTQYF. The CDR3 DNA sequence: TGTGCCTGGAGCCTAAAAGGGACAGCGTTTCGCACAGATACGCAGTATTTT.

V gene TRBV5-1 combines with J gene TRBJ1-2; unclear D gene. V was shortened by 1 base and J by 3 bases, with 7 bases between the two germline ends. The CDR3 consists of 13 residues. CDR1 SGHRS and CDR2 YFSETQ come from the germline V gene. In DNA form, the CDR3 reads TGCGCCAGCAGCTTGTCGAGGGACTATGGCTACACCTTC. Protein product: CASSLSRDYGYTF.

The chain employs TRBV9 and TRBJ2-1, with D unresolved. The germline V gene has CDR1 SGDLS and CDR2 YYNGEE. V lost 0 bases, J lost 0 bases, and 10 bases lay in between. The CDR3 consists of 16 residues. The CDR3: CASSVAAVSSYNEQFF. The CDR3 DNA sequence: TGTGCCAGCAGCGTAGCTGCGGTCAGCTCCTACAATGAGCAGTTCTTC.

A single count supports this clone. This chain's CDR3 is CASSPPLGGSYEQYF. For the CDR3, the DNA is TGTGCCAGCAGTCCCCCCCTCGGGGGATCCTACGAGCAGTACTTC. The gene calls are TRBV28 and TRBJ2-7, with D possibly matching TRBD2 (6 bases). With 5 bases removed from V and 1 base from J, the gap between germline ends came to 15 bases. This CDR3 has 15 amino acids. Per the germline V gene, CDR1 is MDHEN and CDR2 is SYDVKM.

The rearrangement joins TRBV7-8 to TRBJ1-2; D is possibly TRBD1 (5 bases). Germline V gives CDR1 SGHVS, CDR2 FQNEAQ. The ends were cut back, 3 bases at V and 3 bases at J, with 14 bases in the middle. The CDR3 is 15 residues long. The CDR3: CASSLDNAGHYGYTF. CDR3 in DNA: TGTGCCAGCAGCTTGGACAACGCGGGTCACTATGGCTACACCTTC.

This chain joins TRBV27 and TRBJ2-3; the match to TRBD2 covers 12 bases. Trimming removed 4 bases from V and 2 bases from J; junction bases left unmatched: 16. The CDR3 loop spans 20 amino acids. In germline, CDR1 is MNHEY, CDR2 SMNVEV (reference sequence). For the CDR3, the DNA is TGTGCCAGCAGTTCTCGATGGACTAGCGGGGCGAACGCAAACACAGATACGCAGTATTTT. Translation: CASSSRWTSGANANTDTQYF.

The chain combines TRBV14 with TRBJ1-4; TRBD1 aligns across 8 bases. The CDR3 spans 14 residues. CDR1 and CDR2 (germline): SGHDN, FVKESK. The V segment lost 6 bases and the J segment 8 bases; nucleotides outside the gene matches: 8. The CDR3 bases are TGTGCCAGCAGTCAAACAGGGGGTGGAGAAAAACTGTTTTTT. Its protein is CASSQTGGGEKLFF. Looking up the rest from reference TRBV14 and TRBJ1-4 gives the full variable domain: EAGVTQFPSHSVIEKGQTVTLRCDPISGHDNLYWYRRVMGKEIKFLLHFVKESKQDESGMPNNRFLAERTGGTYSTLKVQPAELEDSGVYFCASSQTGGGEKLFFGSGTQLSVL.

The CDR3 protein is CASSPELDTGELFF. The CDR3 DNA follows: TGTGCCAGCAGCCCGGAACTGGACACCGGGGAGCTGTTTTTT. The chain has TRBV7-7 and TRBJ2-2; D is ambiguous. V lost 5 bases and J lost 3, with 10 bases in between. The CDR3 totals 14 residues. In germline, CDR1 is SSHAT, CDR2 FNYEAQ (reference sequence).

The chain recombines TRBV5-1 with TRBJ2-1, with 14 nucleotides matching TRBD2. The ends lost 2 bases at V and 4 bases at J; junction bases unmatched: 5. Germline V gene lookup returns CDR1 SGHRS and CDR2 YFSETQ. This CDR3 has 17 residues. This CDR3 reads CASSFGLAGGVYNEQFF. DNA for the CDR3: TGCGCCAGCAGCTTTGGACTAGCGGGAGGAGTATACAATGAGCAGTTCTTC.